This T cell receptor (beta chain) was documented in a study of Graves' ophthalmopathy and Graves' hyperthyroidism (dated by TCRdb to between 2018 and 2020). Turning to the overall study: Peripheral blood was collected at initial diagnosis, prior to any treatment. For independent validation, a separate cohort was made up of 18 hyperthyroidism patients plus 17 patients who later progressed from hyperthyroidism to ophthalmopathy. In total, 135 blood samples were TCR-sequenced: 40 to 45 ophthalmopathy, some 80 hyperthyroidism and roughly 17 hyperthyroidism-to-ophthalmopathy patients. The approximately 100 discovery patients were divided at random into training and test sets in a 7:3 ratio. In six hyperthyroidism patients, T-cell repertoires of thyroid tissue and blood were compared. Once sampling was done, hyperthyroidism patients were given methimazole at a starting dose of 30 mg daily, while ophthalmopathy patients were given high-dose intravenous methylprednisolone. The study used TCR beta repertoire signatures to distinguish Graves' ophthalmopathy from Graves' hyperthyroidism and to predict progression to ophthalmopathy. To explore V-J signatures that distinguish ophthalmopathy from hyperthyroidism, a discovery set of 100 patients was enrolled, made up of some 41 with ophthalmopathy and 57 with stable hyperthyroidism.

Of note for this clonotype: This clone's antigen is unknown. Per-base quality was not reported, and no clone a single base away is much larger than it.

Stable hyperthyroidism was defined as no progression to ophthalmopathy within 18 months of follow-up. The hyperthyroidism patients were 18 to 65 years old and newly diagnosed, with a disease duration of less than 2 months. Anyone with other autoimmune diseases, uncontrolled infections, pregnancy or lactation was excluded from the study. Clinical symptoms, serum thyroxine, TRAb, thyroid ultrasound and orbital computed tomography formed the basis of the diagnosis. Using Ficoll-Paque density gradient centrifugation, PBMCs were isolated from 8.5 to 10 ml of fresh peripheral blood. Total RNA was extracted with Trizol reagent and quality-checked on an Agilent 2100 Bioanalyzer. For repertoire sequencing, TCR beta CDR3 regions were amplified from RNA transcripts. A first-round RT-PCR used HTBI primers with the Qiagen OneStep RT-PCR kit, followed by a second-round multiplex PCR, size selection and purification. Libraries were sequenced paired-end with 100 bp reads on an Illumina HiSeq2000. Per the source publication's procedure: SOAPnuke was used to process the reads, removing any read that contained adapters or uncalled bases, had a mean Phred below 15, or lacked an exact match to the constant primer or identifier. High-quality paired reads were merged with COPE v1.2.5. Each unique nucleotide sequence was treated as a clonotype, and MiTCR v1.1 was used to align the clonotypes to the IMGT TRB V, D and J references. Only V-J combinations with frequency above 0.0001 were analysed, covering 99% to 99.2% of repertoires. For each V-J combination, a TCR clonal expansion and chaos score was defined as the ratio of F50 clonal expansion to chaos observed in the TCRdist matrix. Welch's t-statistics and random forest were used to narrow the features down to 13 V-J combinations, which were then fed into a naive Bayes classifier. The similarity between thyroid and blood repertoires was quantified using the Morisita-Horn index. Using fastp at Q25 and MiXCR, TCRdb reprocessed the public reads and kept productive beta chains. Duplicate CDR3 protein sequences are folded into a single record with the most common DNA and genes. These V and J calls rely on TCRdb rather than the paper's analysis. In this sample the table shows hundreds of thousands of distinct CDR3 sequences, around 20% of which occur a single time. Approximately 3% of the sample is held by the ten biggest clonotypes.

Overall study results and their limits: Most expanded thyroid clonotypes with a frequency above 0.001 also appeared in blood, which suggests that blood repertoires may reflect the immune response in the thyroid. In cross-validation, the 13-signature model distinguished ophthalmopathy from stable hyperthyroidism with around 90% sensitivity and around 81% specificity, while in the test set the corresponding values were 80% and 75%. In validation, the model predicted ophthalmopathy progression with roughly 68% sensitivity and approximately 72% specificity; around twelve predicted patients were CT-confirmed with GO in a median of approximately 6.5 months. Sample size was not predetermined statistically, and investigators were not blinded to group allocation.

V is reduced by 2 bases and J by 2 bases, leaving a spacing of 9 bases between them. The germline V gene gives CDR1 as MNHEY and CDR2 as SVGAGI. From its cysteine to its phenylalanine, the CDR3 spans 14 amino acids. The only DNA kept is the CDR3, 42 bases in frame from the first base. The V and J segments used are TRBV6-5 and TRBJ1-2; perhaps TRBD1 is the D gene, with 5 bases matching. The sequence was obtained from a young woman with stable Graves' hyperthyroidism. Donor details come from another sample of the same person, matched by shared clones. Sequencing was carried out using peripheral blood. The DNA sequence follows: TGTGCCAGCAGTTACCTCCGGGGGAACTATGGCTACACCTTC. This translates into CASSYLRGNYGYTF.